This is a list of T cell receptor beta chains from one sample in a study of blood T cell repertoires in COVID-19. Produced via immunoSEQ multiplex PCR; TCRdb's table is partial and in-frame only. Among more than 300,000 clones listed, approximately 87% were seen once. The specimen sequenced was peripheral blood. These receptors were taken from a woman younger than 45 with COVID-19, enrolled during active disease. CDR3s include the opening cysteine and the closing phenylalanine or tryptophan. D genes are given only for firm matches. A clone size is listed for some rows: how often the clone was seen (once, few, many), or a class if it is expanded.

V	D	size	J	DNA	CDR3
TRBV7-2	TRBD1	-	TRBJ1-2	TGTGCCAGCAGCTTAGACAGGGGATACTATGGCTACACCTTC	CASSLDRGYYGYTF
TRBV27	TRBD2	-	TRBJ2-1	TGTGCCAGCAGTTTCGGCGGGAGCGGGGGCAATGAGCAGTTCTTC	CASSFGGSGGNEQFF
TRBV5-6	TRBD2	-	TRBJ2-7	TGTGCCAGCAGCCCGGGGGGTGCGCCCGAGCAGTACTTC	CASSPGGAPEQYF
TRBV4-2	TRBD1	once	TRBJ1-1	TGTGCCAGCAGCCGGGGGACAGGACTTAACACTGAAGCTTTCTTT	CASSRGTGLNTEAFF
TRBV9	TRBD1	-	TRBJ2-7	TGTGCCAGCAGCCCCGGGACAGGGCCTGGGGACGAGCAGTACTTC	CASSPGTGPGDEQYF
TRBV12-3/TRBV12-4	-	few	TRBJ1-2	TGTGCCAGCAGCCCAGGGGTTATCTATGGCTACACCTTC	CASSPGVIYGYTF
TRBV24-1	TRBD2	-	TRBJ2-1	TGTGCCACCAGTGATATCCCGCGGGAGGGGTACAATGAGCAGTTCTTC	CATSDIPREGYNEQFF
TRBV30	-	-	TRBJ1-2	TGTGCCTGGAGTGTACTGGGAGTTAGAGGCTACACCTTC	CAWSVLGVRGYTF
TRBV5-1	TRBD1	-	TRBJ1-1	TGCGCCAGCGGCAGGGGGCAGGGGAACACTGAAGCTTTCTTT	CASGRGQGNTEAFF
TRBV18	TRBD1	-	TRBJ1-1	TGTGCCAGCTCTCAAAAACAGGGGCTTGAAGCTTTCTTT	CASSQKQGLEAFF
TRBV21-1	-	-	TRBJ2-7	TGTGCCAGCAGCAGGGGGGACAGGAGCTCCTACGAGCAGTACTTC	CASSRGDRSSYEQYF
TRBV2	TRBD2	-	TRBJ2-1	TGTGCCAGCAGTGAAATTCGGAGCGGGAGAGGGGAACAGTTCTTC	CASSEIRSGRGEQFF
TRBV5-4	TRBD1	-	TRBJ1-1	TGTGCCAGCAGCTTGCCGGGACAGGACACTGAAGCTTTCTTT	CASSLPGQDTEAFF
TRBV25-1	-	-	TRBJ1-6	TGTGCCAGCAGTGAAAGTCTTCGTGGACTGGCCCTCCACTTT	CASSESLRGLALHF
TRBV5-8	TRBD1	once	TRBJ1-1	TGTGCCAGCAGCGTGACAGGGTTTGGGACTGAAGCTTTCTTT	CASSVTGFGTEAFF
TRBV5-1	TRBD1	-	TRBJ1-5	TGCGCCAGCAGCTTGGCGGGACAGGGAGACAATCAGCCCCAGCATTTT	CASSLAGQGDNQPQHF
TRBV27	-	-	TRBJ2-7	TGTGCCAGCAGTCCCCACCAGGCCCCCTACGAGCAGTACTTC	CASSPHQAPYEQYF
TRBV28	TRBD1	-	TRBJ1-4	TGTGCCAGCACCTCGTCAGGGGGCTTTGAAAAACTGTTTTTT	CASTSSGGFEKLFF
TRBV5-1	TRBD1	-	TRBJ2-7	TGCGCCAGCGGAAATCCCGGGACAGGGCGATTCGAGCAGTACTTC	CASGNPGTGRFEQYF
TRBV2	-	-	TRBJ1-2	TGTGCCAGCGTTCAGGCCTATGGCTACACCTTC	CASVQAYGYTF
TRBV7-7	TRBD2	-	TRBJ2-2	TGTGCTACCTCGGGACTAGGGGGAGCCGGGGAGCTGTTTTTT	CATSGLGGAGELFF
TRBV9	-	once	TRBJ1-5	TGTGCCAGCAGCGACAGAGACAATCAGCCCCAGCATTTT	CASSDRDNQPQHF
TRBV2	-	-	TRBJ2-2	TGTGCCAGCAGTCTCCTCCGGACTGTCGAAGTCGGGGAGCTGTTTTTT	CASSLLRTVEVGELFF
TRBV7-2	-	-	TRBJ2-7	TGTGCCAGCAGCTTAGCACCAGGCTCCTACGAGCAGTACTTC	CASSLAPGSYEQYF
TRBV10-2	-	-	TRBJ2-2	TGCGCCAGCAGTGAGTCGGCAGACTCTAACACCGGGGAGCTGTTTTTT	CASSESADSNTGELFF
TRBV6-5	-	-	TRBJ1-6	TGTGCCTCCAAGCGGGGGAATAATTCACCCCTCCACTTT	CASKRGNNSPLHF
TRBV12-3/TRBV12-4	-	-	TRBJ2-1	TGTGCCAGCAGGACCAGGCCAAAGCAGTTCTTC	CASRTRPKQFF
TRBV29-1	TRBD1	few	TRBJ2-2	TGCAGCGTGGGGCCGGGACAGGGGCCCGGGGAGCTGTTTTTT	CSVGPGQGPGELFF
TRBV5-1	TRBD2	-	TRBJ2-2	TGCGCCAGCAGCTTGTCGTTAGCGGGAGACGGGGAGCTGTTTTTT	CASSLSLAGDGELFF